The next 4 T cell receptor beta chains were all read from a single sample in a study of shared clonotypes between healthy human individuals (dated by TCRdb to about 2020). The library was obtained by the immunoSEQ multiplex PCR assay. As stored in TCRdb, this immuneACCESS dataset retains in-frame rearrangements with V and J assigned. A fraction of the clones does not appear; measured against another copy, unresolved V genes explain less than half of the discrepancy, and the remainder lacks a known reason. In all, the sample holds some 580,000 clones, and 98% of those were seen once. In total, the top ten clones hold roughly 0.29% of the sample. For the CD8 naive samples, CD45RO-negative cells were positively selected for CCR7, yielding a CD45RA+CCR7+ population from which TemRA cells were excluded. The sequencing sample was made of naive CD8+ T cells sorted from blood. Interpreted using the paper, the cell subset or site label stands for: CD45RA+CCR7+. These TCRs come from a man between 25 and 39 years old in good health.

The rearrangement uses TRBV27 and TRBJ2-4; a weak D match, TRBD1 (6 bases). Germline V gene lookup returns CDR1 MNHEY and CDR2 SMNVEV (reference sequence). V shed 5 bases and J shed 0 bases, with 17 bases lying between them. The CDR3 totals 17 residues. This CDR3 is CASSPKDSVLAKNIQYF. Written as DNA, the CDR3 is TGTGCCAGCAGTCCCAAGGACAGCGTTTTAGCCAAAAACATTCAGTACTTC.

This sequence joins TRBV5-6 and TRBJ1-5, with 10 bases that match TRBD1. Losses at the gene ends were 0 bases for V and 4 bases for J; bases not matched to a gene: 7. From germline, CDR1 is SGHDT and CDR2 YYEEEE. CDR3 size: 17 residues. The CDR3 DNA follows: TGTGCCAGCAGCTTGGAGGGACAGGGGCTAGTAAATCAGCCCCAGCATTTT. Amino acid sequence: CASSLEGQGLVNQPQHF.

The chain couples TRBV27 to TRBJ2-1; D may be TRBD2 (6 bases). The ends were cut back, 10 bases at V and 8 bases at J, with 21 bases in the middle. CDR1 is MNHEY and CDR2 is SMNVEV in the germline V gene (reference sequence). This CDR3 has 14 residues. The CDR3 region is CATTPGLARHEQFF. In DNA, the CDR3 is TGTGCCACCACTCCTGGGCTAGCGAGACATGAGCAGTTCTTC.

This clone was seen a single time. The rearrangement links TRBV4-1 to TRBJ2-6; 9 positions agree with TRBD1. V gave up 4 bases and J gave up 0 bases; unmatched junction bases: 10. Per the germline V gene, CDR1 is MGHRA and CDR2 is YSYEKL. CDR3 length: 19 residues. The CDR3 loop is CASSLPRTGVFSGANVLTF. In DNA form, the CDR3 reads TGCGCCAGCAGCCTCCCGAGGACAGGGGTTTTCTCTGGGGCCAACGTCCTGACTTTC.